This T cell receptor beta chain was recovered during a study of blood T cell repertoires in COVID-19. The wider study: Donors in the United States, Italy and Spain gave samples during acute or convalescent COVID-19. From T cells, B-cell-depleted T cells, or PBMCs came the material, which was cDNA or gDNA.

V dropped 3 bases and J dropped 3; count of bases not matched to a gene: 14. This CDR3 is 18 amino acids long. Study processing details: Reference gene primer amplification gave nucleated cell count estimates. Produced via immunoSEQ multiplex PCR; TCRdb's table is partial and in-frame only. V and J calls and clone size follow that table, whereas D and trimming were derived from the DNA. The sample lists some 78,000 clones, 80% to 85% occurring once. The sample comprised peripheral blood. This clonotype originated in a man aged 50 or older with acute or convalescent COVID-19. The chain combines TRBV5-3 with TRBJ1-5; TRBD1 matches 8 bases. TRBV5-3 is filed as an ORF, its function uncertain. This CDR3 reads CARSWGDRPRPHNQPQHF. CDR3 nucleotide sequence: TGTGCCAGAAGCTGGGGGGACAGGCCGAGGCCCCACAATCAGCCCCAGCATTTT.